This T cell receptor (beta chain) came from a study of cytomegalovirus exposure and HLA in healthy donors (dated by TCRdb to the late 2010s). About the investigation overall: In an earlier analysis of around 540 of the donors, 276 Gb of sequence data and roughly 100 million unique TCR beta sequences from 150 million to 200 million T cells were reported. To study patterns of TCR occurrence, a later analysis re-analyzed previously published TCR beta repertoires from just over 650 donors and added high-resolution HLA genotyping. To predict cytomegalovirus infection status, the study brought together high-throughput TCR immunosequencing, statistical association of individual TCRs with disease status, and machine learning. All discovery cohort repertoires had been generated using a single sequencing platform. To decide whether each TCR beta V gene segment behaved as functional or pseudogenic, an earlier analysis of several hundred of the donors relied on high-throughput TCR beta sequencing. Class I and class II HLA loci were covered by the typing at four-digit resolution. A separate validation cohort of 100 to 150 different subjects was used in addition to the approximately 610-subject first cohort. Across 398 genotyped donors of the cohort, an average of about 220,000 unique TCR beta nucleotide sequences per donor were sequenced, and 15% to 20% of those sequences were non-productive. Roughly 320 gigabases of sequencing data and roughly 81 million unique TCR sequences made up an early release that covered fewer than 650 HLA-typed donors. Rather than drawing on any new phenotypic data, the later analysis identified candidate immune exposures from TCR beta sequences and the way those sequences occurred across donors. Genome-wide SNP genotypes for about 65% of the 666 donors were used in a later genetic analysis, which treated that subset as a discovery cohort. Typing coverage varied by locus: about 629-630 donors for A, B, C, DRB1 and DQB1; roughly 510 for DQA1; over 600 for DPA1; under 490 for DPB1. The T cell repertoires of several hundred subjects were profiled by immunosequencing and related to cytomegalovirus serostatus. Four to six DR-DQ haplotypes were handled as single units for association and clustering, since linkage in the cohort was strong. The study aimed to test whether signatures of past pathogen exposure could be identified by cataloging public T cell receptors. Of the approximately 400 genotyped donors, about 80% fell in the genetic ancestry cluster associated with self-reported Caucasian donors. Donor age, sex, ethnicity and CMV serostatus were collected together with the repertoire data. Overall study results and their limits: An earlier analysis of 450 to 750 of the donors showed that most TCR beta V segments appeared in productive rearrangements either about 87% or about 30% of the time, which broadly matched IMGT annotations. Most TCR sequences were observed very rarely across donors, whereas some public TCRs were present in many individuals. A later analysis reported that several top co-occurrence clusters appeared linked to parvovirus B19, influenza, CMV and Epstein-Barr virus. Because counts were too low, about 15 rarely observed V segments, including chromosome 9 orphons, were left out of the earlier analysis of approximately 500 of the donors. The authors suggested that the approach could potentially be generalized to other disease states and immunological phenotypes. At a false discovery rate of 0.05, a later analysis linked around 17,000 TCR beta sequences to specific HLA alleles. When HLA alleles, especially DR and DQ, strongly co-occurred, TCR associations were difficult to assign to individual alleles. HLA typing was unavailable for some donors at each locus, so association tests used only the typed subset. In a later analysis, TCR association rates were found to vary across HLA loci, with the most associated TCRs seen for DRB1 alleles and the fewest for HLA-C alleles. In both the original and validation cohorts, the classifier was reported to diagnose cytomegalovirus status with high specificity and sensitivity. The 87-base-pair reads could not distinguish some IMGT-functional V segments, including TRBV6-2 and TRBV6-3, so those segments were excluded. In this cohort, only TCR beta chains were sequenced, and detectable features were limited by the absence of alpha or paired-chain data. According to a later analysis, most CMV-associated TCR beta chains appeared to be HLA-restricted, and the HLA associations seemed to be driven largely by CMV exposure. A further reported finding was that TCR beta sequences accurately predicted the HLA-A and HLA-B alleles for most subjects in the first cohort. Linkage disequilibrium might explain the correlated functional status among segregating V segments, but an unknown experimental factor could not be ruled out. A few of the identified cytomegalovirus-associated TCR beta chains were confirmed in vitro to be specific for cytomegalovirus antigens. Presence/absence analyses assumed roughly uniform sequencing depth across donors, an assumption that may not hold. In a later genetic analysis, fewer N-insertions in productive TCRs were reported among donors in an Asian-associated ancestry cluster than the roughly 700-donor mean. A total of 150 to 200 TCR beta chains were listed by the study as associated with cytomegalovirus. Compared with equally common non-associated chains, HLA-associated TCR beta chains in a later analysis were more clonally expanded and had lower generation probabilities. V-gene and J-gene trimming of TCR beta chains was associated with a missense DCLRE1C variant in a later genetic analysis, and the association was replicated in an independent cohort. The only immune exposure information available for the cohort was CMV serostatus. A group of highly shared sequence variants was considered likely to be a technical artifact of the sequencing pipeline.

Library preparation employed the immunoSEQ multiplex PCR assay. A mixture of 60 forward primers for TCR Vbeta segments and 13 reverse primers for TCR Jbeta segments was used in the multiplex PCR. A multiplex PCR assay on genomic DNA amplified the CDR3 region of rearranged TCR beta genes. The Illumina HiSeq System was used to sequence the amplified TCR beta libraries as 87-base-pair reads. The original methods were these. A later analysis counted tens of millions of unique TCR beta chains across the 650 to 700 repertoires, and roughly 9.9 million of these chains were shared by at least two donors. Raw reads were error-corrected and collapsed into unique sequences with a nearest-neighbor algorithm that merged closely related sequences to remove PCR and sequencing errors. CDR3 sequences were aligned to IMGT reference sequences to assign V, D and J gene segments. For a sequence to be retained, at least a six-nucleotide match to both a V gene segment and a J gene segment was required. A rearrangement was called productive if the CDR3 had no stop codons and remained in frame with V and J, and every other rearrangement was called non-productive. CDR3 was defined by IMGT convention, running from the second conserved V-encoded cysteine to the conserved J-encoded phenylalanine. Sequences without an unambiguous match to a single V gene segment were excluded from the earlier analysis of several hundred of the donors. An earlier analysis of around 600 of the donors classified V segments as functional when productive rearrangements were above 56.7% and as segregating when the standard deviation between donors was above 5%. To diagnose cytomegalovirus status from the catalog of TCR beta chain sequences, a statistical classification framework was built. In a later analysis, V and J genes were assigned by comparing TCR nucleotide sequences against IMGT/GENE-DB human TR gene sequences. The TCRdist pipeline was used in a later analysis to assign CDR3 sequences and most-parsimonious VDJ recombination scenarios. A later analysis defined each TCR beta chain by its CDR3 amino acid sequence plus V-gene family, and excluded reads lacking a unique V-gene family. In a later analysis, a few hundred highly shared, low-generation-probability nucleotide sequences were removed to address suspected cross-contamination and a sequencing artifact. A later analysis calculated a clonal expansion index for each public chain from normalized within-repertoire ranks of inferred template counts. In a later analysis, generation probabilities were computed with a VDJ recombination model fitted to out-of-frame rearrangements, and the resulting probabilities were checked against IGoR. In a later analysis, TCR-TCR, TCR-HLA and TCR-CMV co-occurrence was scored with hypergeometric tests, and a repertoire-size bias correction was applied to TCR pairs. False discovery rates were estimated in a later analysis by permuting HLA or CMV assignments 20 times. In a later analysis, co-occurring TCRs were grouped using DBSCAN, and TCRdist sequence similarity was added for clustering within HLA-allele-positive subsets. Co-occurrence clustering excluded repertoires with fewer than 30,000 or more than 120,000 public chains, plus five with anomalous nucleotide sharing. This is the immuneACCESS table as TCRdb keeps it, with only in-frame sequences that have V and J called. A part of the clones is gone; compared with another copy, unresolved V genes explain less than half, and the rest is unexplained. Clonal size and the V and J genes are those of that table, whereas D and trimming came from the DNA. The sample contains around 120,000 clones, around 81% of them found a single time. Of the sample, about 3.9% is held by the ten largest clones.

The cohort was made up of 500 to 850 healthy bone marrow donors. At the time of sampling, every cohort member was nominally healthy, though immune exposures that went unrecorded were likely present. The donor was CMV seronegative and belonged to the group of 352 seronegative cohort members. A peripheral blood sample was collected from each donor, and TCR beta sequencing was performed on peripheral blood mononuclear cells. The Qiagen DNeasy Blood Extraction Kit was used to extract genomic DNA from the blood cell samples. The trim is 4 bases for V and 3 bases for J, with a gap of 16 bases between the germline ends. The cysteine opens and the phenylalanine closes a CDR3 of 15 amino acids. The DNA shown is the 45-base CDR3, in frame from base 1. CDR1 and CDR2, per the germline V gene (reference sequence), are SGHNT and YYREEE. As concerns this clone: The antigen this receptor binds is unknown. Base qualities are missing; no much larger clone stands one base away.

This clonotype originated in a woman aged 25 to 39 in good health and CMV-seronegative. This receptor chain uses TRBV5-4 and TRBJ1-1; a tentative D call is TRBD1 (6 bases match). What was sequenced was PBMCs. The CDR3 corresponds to CASSPKFRQDTEAFF. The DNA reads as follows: TGTGCCAGCAGCCCAAAATTTCGACAGGACACTGAAGCTTTCTTT.